What follows are 4 T cell receptor beta chains derived from one specimen sequenced in a study of regulatory T cells in long-lasting Graves disease. Time point defined: newly diagnosed GD, antithyroid drugs for less than 3 months. Extracted PBMC RNA gave rise to the TCR library. iRepertoire HTBI primers and Arm-PCR of CDR3 regions built TCR beta libraries. TCRdb re-called the multiplex PCR reads with MiXCR, one entry per CDR3 protein. The table records 300,000 to 400,000 distinct CDR3 sequences, 15% to 20% of them present only once. This specimen was peripheral blood mononuclear cells (PBMCs), taken at new diagnosis, from a patient treated with antithyroid drugs. These receptors were taken from a female donor with Graves disease.

This clonotype has only a few counts. This rearrangement joins TRBV5-6 to TRBJ2-6; 8 bases are a match to TRBD1. CDR1 and CDR2 (germline): SGHDT, YYEEEE. The CDR3 totals 16 residues. The trim removed 3 bases at V and 4 bases at J, leaving 6 bases unmatched. The CDR3 region has the DNA TGTGCCAGCAGCTCCGTTCCAGGGGGCGGGGCCAACGTCCTGACTTTC. This encodes CASSSVPGGGANVLTF.

In its sample, this clonotype was seen many times. The chain has TRBV6-1 and TRBJ2-7; D is unclear. This CDR3 is 18 amino acids long. The germline CDR1 and CDR2 sequences are MNHNS and SASEGT. The V end lost 2 bases, the J end lost 0 bases, and 20 bases lay between the germline ends. The CDR3 region has the DNA TGTGCCAGCAGTGAAAACCGACGAGCCATCCCGAGCTCCTACGAGCAGTACTTC. The encoded protein is CASSENRRAIPSSYEQYF.

The chain uses TRBV4-1 and TRBJ2-3; D remains unclear. Trimming left V 5 bases short and J 6 bases short, with 18 bases between. The CDR3 is made up of 15 amino acids. Germline values: CDR1 MGHRA, CDR2 YSYEKL. The CDR3, as DNA: TGCGCCAGCAGCGAGAGGACGCTCGAACCGGATACGCAGTATTTT. It codes for CASSERTLEPDTQYF.

The table lists this clonotype with a few counts. The rearrangement links TRBV5-4 to TRBJ1-1; 7 bases map to TRBD1. Germline V gene lookup returns CDR1 SGHNT and CDR2 YYREEE (reference sequence). V shed 3 bases and J 1 base; nucleotides not matched to a gene: 12. The CDR3 runs to 17 residues. Here the CDR3 DNA reads TGTGCCAGCAGCTCCGAGACCATGGACAGGCAGAACACTGAAGCTTTCTTT. Its protein is CASSSETMDRQNTEAFF. Full variable domain (remainder filled in from reference TRBV5-4 and TRBJ1-1): ETGVTQSPTHLIKTRGQQVTLRCSSQSGHNTVSWYQQALGQGPQFIFQYYREEENGRGNFPPRFSGLQFPNYSSELNVNALELDDSALYLCASSSETMDRQNTEAFFGQGTRLTVV.